This TCR beta chain was observed in a study of Ad26.COV2.S vaccination and SARS-CoV-2 variants. Study-wide results and caveats: Vaccinees reportedly had broad spike-specific CD8+ and CD4+ T cell responses. It was found that vaccine and placebo recipients had similar non-spike TCR breadth.

Trimming removed 4 bases from V and 7 bases from J, with 7 bases in between. Germline CDR1 and CDR2: SGHTA and FQGNSA. This CDR3 is built from 11 residues. Treatment meaning: some 20 received Ad26.COV2.S at low or high dose, single or two shots; a few received placebo; per-sample allocation not given. Specimen acquisition occurred on day 63 following the initial vaccine or placebo injection. An 18-55-year-old adult in Boston served as donor. As its vector, the vaccine had Ad26, which expressed Wuhan-strain SARS-CoV-2 spike. The data were produced by immunoSEQ multiplex PCR, yet TCRdb's version contains in-frame clones alone and is incomplete. The top ten hold roughly 4% of the sample, which has 400,000 to 500,000 clones, roughly 88% seen once. Points on this clone: What it binds is unknown.

The sample in question was peripheral blood, obtained in a trial of Ad26.COV2.S vaccine versus placebo. The receptor was isolated from a person aged 18-60 years who received the Ad26.COV2.S COVID-19 vaccine or a placebo. The genes are TRBV7-2 and TRBJ2-5; D is unresolved. The CDR3 DNA reads as TGTGCCAGCAGCTCCTCGGGGACCCAGTACTTC. Translation gives CASSSSGTQYF. Complete variable domain (other parts from reference TRBV7-2 and TRBJ2-5): GAGVSQSPSNKVTEKGKDVELRCDPISGHTALYWYRQSLGQGLEFLIYFQGNSAPDKSGLPSDRFSAERTGGSVSTLTIQRTQQEDSAVYLCASSSSGTQYFGPGTRLLVL.